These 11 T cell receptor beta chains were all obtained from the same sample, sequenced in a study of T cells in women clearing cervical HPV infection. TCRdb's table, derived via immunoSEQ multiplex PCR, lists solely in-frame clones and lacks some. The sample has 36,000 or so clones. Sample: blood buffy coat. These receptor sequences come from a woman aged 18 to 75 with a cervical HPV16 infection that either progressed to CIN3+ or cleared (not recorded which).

CDR3 in amino acids: CAWSRGLIYDYTF. Incomplete CDR3 DNA: TGTGCCTGGAGTCGGGGATTAATCTACGAC. This chain uses TRBV30 with TRBJ1-2; no firm D call. The read finishes 3 residues shy of the CDR3 end, and the germline J gene is used to complete it. CDR3 length equals 13 residues. The germline V gene encodes CDR1 GTSNPN and CDR2 SVGIG (reference sequence).

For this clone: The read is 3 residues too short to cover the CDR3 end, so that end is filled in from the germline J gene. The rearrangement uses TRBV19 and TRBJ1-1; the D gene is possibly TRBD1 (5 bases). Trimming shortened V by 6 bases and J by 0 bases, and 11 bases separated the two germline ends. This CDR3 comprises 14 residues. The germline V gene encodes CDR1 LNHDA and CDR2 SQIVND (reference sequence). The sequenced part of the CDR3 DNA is TGTGCCAGTAGACTGGGGCTCATGAACACTGAA. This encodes CASRLGLMNTE. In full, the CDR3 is CASRLGLMNTEAFF.

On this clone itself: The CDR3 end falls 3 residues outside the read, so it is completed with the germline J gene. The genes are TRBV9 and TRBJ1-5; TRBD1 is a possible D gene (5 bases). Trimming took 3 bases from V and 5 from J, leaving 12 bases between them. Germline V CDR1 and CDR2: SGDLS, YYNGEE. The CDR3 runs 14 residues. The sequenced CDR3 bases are TGTGCCAGCAGCGCCCTCGACAGCGATCAGCCC. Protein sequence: CASSALDSDQP. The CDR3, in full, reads CASSALDSDQPQHF.

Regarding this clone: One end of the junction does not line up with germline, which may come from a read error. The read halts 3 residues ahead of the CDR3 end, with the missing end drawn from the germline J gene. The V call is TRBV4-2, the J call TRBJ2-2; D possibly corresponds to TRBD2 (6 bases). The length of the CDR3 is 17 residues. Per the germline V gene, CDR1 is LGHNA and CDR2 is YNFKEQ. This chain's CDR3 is CASSQEVLAGRTGELFF. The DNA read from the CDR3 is TGCGCCAGCAGCCAAGAGGTTCTGGCGGGGCGAACCGGGGAG.

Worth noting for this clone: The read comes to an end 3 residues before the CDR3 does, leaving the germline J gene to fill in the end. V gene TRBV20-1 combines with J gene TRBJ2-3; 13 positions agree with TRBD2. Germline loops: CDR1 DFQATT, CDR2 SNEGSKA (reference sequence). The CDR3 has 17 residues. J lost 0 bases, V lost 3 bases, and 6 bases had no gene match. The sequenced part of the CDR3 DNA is TGCAGTGCTAGGGGACCGGGACTAGCGGGGAGCACAGATACG. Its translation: CSARGPGLAGSTDT. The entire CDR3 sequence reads CSARGPGLAGSTDTQYF.

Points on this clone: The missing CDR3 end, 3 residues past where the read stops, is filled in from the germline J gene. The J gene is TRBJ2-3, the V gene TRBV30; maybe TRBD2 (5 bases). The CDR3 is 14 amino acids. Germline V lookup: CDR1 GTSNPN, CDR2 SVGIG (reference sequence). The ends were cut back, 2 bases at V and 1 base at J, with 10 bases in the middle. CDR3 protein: CAWSPQRGTDTQYF. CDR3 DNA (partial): TGTGCCTGGAGTCCGCAGAGGGGCACAGATACG.

CDR3 DNA (partial): TGTGCCAGCTCACCACCCCTAGGTTTAAAA. It encodes CASSPPLGLK. In full, the CDR3 is CASSPPLGLKLFF. The rearrangement uses TRBV18 and TRBJ1-4; no reliable D call. From the germline J gene comes the end of the CDR3, since the read stops 3 residues before it. The CDR3 has 13 amino acids. Germline-derived CDR1 and CDR2 are KGHSH and LQKENI. Trimming left V 0 bases short and J 10 bases short, with 9 bases between.

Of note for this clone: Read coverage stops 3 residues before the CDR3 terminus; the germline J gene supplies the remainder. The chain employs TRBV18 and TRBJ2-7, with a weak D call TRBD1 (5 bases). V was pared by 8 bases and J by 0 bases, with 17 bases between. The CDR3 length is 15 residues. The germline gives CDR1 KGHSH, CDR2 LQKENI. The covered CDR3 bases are TGTGCCAGCGGGGCAATGGGGTTATACTCCTACGAG. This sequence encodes CASGAMGLYSYE. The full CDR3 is CASGAMGLYSYEQYF. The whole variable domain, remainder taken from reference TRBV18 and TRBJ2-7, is NAGVMQNPRHLVRRRGQEARLRCSPMKGHSHVYWYRQLPEEGLKFMVYLQKENIIDESGMPKERFSAEFPKEGPSILRIQQVVRGDSAAYFCASGAMGLYSYEQYFGPGTRLTVT.

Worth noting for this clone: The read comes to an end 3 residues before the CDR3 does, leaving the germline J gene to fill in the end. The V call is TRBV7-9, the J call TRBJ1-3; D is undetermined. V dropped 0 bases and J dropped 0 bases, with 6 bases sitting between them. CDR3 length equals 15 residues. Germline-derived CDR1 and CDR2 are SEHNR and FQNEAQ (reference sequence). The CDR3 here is CASSLAGSSGNTIYF. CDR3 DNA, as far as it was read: TGTGCCAGCAGCTTAGCAGGCAGCTCTGGAAACACC.

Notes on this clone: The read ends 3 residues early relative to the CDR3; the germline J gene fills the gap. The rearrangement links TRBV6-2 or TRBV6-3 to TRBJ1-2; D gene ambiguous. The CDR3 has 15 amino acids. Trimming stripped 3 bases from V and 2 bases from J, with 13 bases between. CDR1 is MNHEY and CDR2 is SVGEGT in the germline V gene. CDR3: CASSYPGLPNYGYTF. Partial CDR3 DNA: TGTGCCAGCAGTTATCCCGGGTTGCCGAACTATGGC.

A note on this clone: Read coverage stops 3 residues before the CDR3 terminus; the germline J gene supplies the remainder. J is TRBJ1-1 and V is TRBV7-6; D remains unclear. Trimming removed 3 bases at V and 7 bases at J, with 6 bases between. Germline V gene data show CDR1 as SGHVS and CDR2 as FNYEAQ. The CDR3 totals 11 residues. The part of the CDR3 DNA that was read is TGTGCCAGCAGCTTCGCAGTTGAA. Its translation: CASSFAVE. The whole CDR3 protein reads CASSFAVEAFF.